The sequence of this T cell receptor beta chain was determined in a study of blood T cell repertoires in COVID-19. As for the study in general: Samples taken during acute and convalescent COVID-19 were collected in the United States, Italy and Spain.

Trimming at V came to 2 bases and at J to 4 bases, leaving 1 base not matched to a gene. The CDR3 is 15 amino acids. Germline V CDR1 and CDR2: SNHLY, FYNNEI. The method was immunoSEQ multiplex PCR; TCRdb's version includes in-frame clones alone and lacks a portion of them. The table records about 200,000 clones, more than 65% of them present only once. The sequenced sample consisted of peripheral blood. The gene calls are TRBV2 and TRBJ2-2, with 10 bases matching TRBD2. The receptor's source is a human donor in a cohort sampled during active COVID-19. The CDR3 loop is CASSELAGATGELFF. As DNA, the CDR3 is TGTGCCAGCAGTGAACTAGCGGGGGCCACCGGGGAGCTGTTTTTT.